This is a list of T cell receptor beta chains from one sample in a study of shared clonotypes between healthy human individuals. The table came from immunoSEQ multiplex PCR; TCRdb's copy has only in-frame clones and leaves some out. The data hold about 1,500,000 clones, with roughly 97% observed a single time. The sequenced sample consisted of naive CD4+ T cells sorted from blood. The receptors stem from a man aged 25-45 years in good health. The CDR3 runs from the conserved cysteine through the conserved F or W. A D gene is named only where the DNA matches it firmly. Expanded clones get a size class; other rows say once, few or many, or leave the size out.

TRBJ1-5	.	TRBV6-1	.	CASGEVQPQHF	TGTGCCAGCGGGGAGGTTCAGCCCCAGCATTTT
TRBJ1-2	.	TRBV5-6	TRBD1	CASSLGQGETF	TGTGCCAGCAGCTTGGGACAGGGGGAAACCTTC
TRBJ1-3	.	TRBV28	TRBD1	CASSYDRASGGNTIYF	TGTGCCAGCAGCTACGACAGGGCCTCGGGGGGAAACACCATATATTTT
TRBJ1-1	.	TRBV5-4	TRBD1	CASSEGRTGVNTEAFF	TGTGCCAGCAGCGAAGGACGGACAGGGGTGAACACTGAAGCTTTCTTT
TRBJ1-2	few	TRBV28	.	CASSPHRDYGYTF	TGTGCCAGCAGTCCTCACCGAGACTATGGCTACACCTTC
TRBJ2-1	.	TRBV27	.	CASTRAHEQFF	TGTGCCAGCACGAGGGCCCATGAGCAGTTCTTC
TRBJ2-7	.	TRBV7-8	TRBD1	CASSRGQGLEQYF	TGTGCCAGCAGCCGAGGACAGGGGCTCGAGCAGTACTTC
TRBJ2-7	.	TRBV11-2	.	CASSRRAAVRVHEQYF	TGTGCCAGCAGCCGCAGAGCAGCCGTACGAGTGCACGAGCAGTACTTC
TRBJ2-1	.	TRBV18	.	CASSLTGTSNEQFF	TGTGCCAGCTCACTTACCGGGACTTCTAATGAGCAGTTCTTC
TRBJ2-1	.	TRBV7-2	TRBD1	CASSLGGTGTYNEQFF	TGTGCCAGCAGCTTAGGTGGGACAGGGACCTACAATGAGCAGTTCTTC
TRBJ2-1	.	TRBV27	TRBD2	CASRTQKPGLAGGAYNEQFF	TGTGCCAGCAGAACGCAGAAGCCGGGACTAGCGGGAGGGGCCTACAATGAGCAGTTCTTC
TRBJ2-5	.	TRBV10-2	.	CATQVGETQYF	TGCGCCACTCAGGTTGGGGAGACCCAGTACTTC
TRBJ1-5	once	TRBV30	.	CAWSRQGFDSQPQHF	TGTGCCTGGAGTAGGCAGGGCTTTGATAGTCAGCCCCAGCATTTT
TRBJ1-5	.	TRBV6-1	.	CASSEDRPRGNQPQHF	TGTGCCAGCAGTGAGGACCGCCCCCGGGGCAATCAGCCCCAGCATTTT
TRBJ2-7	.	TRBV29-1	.	CSVARDRYEQYF	TGCAGCGTTGCTCGGGATAGGTACGAGCAGTACTTC
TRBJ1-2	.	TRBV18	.	CASSQDSYGYTF	TGTGCCAGCTCGCAGGACTCGTACGGCTACACCTTC
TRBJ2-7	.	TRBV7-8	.	CASSLGSGIQYF	TGTGCCAGCAGCTTAGGGTCGGGTATTCAGTACTTC
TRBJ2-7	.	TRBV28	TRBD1	CASTATGQGVYEQYF	TGTGCCAGCACCGCGACAGGGCAGGGGGTCTACGAGCAGTACTTC
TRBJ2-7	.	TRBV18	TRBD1	CASSPQGAGEQYF	TGTGCCAGCTCACCGCAGGGGGCGGGCGAGCAGTACTTC
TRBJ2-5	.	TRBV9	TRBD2	CASGASGSPGTQYF	TGTGCCAGTGGGGCTAGCGGGAGTCCCGGGACCCAGTACTTC
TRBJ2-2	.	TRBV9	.	CASSPGGNTGELFF	TGTGCCAGCAGCCCCGGAGGGAACACCGGGGAGCTGTTTTTT
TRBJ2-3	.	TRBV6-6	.	CASSYSPEVTDTQYF	TGTGCCAGCAGTTACTCCCCGGAGGTGACAGATACGCAGTATTTT
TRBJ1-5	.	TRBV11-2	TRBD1	CASSGDRGNQPQHF	TGTGCCAGCAGCGGGGACAGGGGCAATCAGCCCCAGCATTTT
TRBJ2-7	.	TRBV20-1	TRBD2	CSPGLAGEQYF	TGCAGCCCGGGACTAGCGGGAGAGCAGTACTTC
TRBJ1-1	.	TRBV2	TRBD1	CAGNRGYTEAFF	TGTGCCGGGAACAGGGGTTACACTGAAGCTTTCTTT
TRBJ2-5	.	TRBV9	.	CASSVSGGRETQYF	TGTGCCAGCAGCGTATCAGGAGGTAGAGAGACCCAGTACTTC
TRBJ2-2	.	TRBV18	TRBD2	CASSPTSGANTGELFF	TGTGCCAGCTCACCAACTAGCGGCGCGAACACCGGGGAGCTGTTTTTT
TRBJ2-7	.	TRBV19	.	CASSSRDNSYEQYF	TGTGCCAGTAGTTCCCGGGACAACTCCTACGAGCAGTACTTC
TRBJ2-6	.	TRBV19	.	CATAAGANVLTF	TGTGCCACCGCGGCTGGGGCCAACGTCCTGACTTTC
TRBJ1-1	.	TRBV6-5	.	CASSSTVYTEAFF	TGTGCCAGCAGTTCGACAGTTTACACTGAAGCTTTCTTT
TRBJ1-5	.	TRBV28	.	CASSWSGGRQPQHF	TGTGCCAGCAGTTGGTCGGGGGGCCGTCAGCCCCAGCATTTT
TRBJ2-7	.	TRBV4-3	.	CASSQDPRTPEYF	TGCGCCAGCAGCCAAGATCCGCGGACACCGGAGTACTTC
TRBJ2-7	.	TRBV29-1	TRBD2	CSVCPSGHYEQYF	TGCAGCGTTTGCCCTAGCGGGCACTACGAGCAGTACTTC